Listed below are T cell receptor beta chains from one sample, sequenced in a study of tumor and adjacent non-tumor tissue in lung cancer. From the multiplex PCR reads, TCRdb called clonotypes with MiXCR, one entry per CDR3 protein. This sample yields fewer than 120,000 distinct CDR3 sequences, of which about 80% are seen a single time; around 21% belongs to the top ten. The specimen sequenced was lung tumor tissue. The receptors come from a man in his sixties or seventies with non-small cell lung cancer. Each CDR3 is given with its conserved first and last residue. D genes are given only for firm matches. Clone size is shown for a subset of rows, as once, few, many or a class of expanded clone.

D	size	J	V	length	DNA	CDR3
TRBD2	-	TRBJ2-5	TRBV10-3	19	TGTGCCATCAGTGCTCGTCCTTCGACTAGCGTAATTGCAGTGGAGACCCAGTGCTTC	CAISARPSTSVIAVETQCF
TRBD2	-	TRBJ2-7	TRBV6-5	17	TGTGCTAGCAGACCCTATAGCGGGAGGGCCAAGTCCTACGCGCAGAACTTC	CASRPYSGRAKSYAQNF
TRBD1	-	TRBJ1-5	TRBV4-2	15	TGTACCATGAGCCTTCAAGGGACAGGGGATCAGCCCCAGCATTTT	CTMSLQGTGDQPQHF
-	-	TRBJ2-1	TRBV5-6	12	TGTGCCATCAGCTATGGGGATCATGAGCAGTCCTTC	CAISYGDHEQSF
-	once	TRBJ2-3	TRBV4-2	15	TGTGCCAGCAACCCCAGTAAGGGTGGGCCAGATACGCAGTATTTT	CASNPSKGGPDTQYF
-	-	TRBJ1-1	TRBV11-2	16	TGTGCCAGCAGCTCAGCGGAGATGTGGAAGAATACTGAAGCTTTCTTC	CASSSAEMWKNTEAFF
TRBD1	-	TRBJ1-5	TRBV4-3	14	TGCGCCAGCTCCAGTAGGACAGGGTACGAACCCCTGCATTTT	CASSSRTGYEPLHF
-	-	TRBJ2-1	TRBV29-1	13	TGCGTCGTTGAATTTGAGGCCTACAATGAGCAGTTCTTC	CVVEFEAYNEQFF
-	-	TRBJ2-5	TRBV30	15	TGTGCCTGGGCCGGAGGTGGGCAGGAAGTGGAGACCCAGTACTTC	CAWAGGGQEVETQYF
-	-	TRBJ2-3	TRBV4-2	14	TGTGCCACTTCGAGAGGGGCTGTCACAGATACGCAGTATTTT	CATSRGAVTDTQYF
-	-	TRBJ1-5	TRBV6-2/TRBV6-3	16	TGTGCCAGCAGTTCGACAGTGATTATAAACAATCAACCCCAGCATTTT	CASSSTVIINNQPQHF
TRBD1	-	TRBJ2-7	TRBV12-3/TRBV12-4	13	TGTGTCAGCAGCCAGACAGGGGGCGTAGAGCAGTACTTC	CVSSQTGGVEQYF
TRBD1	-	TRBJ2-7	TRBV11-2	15	TGTACAAGCAGCTCCGGGACAGGGCCCTCCTACGAGCAGTACTTC	CTSSSGTGPSYEQYF
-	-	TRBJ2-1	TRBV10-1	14	TGCGCCAGCAGTTCCGGACGTTCATACAATGAGCAGTTCTTC	CASSSGRSYNEQFF
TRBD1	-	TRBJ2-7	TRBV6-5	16	TGTGCCAGTAGAAACACTGGGGGACAGGTAGCCTACGAGCAGTACTTC	CASRNTGGQVAYEQYF
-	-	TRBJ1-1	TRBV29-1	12	TGCAGTGCCAGATCGGGGAACACTGAAGCTTTCTTT	CSARSGNTEAFF
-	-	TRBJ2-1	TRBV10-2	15	TGCGCCAGCAGGACCCCGGGACCCTCTTATCATGAGCACTTCTTC	CASRTPGPSYHEHFF
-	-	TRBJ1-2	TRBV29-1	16	TGCTGCGTTGTCCCCTATCAATCCTCGGGAGAAAATGGCTACACCTTT	CCVVPYQSSGENGYTF
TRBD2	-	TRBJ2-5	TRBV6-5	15	TGTACCAGCAGTTACCTAGCGGGGTTGGCAGAGACCCAGTACTTC	CTSSYLAGLAETQYF
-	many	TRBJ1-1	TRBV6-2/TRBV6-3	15	TGTGCCAGCAGTAACCCGGGACATCGAAGGGCGGGAGCTTTCTTT	CASSNPGHRRAGAFF
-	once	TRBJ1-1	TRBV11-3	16	TGTGCCATCAGCTTATTCAGCATAGGGATGAACACTGAAGCTTTCTTT	CAISLFSIGMNTEAFF
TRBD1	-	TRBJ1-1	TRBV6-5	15	TGTGCTAGCAGCTCGCCGGACAGGCTTAACATTGAAGCTTTCTTT	CASSSPDRLNIEAFF
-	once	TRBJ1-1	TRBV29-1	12	TGCAACGCCAGACCTGGGAACACTGAAGCTTTCTTT	CNARPGNTEAFF
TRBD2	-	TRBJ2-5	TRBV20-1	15	TGCAGTGCTCCCTGGCCTAGCGGGGGACAAGAGACCCAGTACTTC	CSAPWPSGGQETQYF
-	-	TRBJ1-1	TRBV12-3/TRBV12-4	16	TGTGCAAGCGGAAACAGCGTGATAGGGATGGTTGCTGAAGCTTTCTTT	CASGNSVIGMVAEAFF
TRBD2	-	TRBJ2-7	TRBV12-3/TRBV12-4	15	TGTGCCAGCAGTCTGACTAGCGGGAGATTCAACGACCAGTATTTC	CASSLTSGRFNDQYF
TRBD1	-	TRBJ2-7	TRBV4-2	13	TGTGCCAACAGCCAAGGACAGGGCTACGTGCGGTACTTC	CANSQGQGYVRYF
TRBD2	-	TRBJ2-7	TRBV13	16	TGTGCCAGCAGCCTCCAACTAGCGGGAGGGCCGGGTGAGCAGTATTTC	CASSLQLAGGPGEQYF
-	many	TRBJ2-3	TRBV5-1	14	TGCGCCAGCAGCTTGGTGCAGACCACAGATACGCAGTATTTT	CASSLVQTTDTQYF
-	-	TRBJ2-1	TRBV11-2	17	TGTGCCAGCGTTTGGGGCTCCAGCGCCGCATACTACATTGAGCAGTTCTTC	CASVWGSSAAYYIEQFF
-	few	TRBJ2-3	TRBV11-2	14	TGTACCAGCAGACGGACGGTCACAGCAGATACGCAGTATTTT	CTSRRTVTADTQYF
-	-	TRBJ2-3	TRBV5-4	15	TGCGCCAGCAGCTTGGGAGTCCTCAGCACAGATAAGCAGTATTTT	CASSLGVLSTDKQYF
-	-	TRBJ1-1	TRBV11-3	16	TGTATCAGCAGCTTAATGACATGGTGGATGAACACTGAAGCTTTCTTC	CISSLMTWWMNTEAFF
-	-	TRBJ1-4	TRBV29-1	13	TGCATCATTGAAGACGGGACTAATGAAAAACTATTTTTT	CIIEDGTNEKLFF
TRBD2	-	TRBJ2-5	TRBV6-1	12	TGTGCCAGCATTGATCAGCGGGAGACCCGATACTTC	CASIDQRETRYF
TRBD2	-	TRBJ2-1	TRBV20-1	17	TGCAGTGCTAGAGATCCCAACGGGGGGGCCGGTGGTGATGAGCACTTCTTC	CSARDPNGGAGGDEHFF
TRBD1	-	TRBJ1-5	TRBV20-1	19	TGCAGTGCTACACGTCCTGGCGGGACAGGGGCCCTGAGCAATCAGCCCCAGCATTTT	CSATRPGGTGALSNQPQHF
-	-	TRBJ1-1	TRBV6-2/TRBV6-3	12	TGTGCCAGCAGAGACAGGAACACTGATGCTTTCTTT	CASRDRNTDAFF
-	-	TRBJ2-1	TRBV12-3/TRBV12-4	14	TGTACAAGCAGTCTAGTGGGGGGCTCGGATGAGCAGTTCTTC	CTSSLVGGSDEQFF
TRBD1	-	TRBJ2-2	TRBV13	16	TGTGCCAGGAGCTTAGGGACAGGTTCCGTCACAGGGGAGCTGTTTTTT	CARSLGTGSVTGELFF